These 13 T cell receptor beta chains were all obtained from the same sample, sequenced in a study of cytomegalovirus exposure and HLA in healthy donors (TCRdb year 2017). The library relied on the immunoSEQ multiplex PCR assay. For the multiplex PCR, a mixture combining 60 forward primers for TCR Vbeta segments and 13 reverse primers for TCR Jbeta segments was used. TCRdb limited this immuneACCESS table to in-frame rearrangements with V and J called. A share of clones is missing; checked studies link under half to unresolved V genes, and the rest is unexplained. The sample table holds approximately 150,000 clones, of which approximately 57% were seen once. The leading ten clones occupy around 1.9% of the sample. The sample comprised PBMCs. The receptors originated from a male donor in good health and CMV-seronegative.

This clone turned up a few times. The chain combines TRBV19 with TRBJ1-2; perhaps TRBD1 as D (5 bases). Germline CDR1 reads LNHDA; CDR2 reads SQIVND (reference sequence). The length of the CDR3 is 15 residues. Between the trimmed V and J ends, which lost 7 bases and 6 bases, there was a span of 21 bases. CDR3 nucleotides: TGTGCCAGTACCCCGTGGGGGGGGACTATGGATGGCTACACCTTC. It is translated as CASTPWGGTMDGYTF.

This chain uses TRBV27 with TRBJ1-3, with TRBD1 matching 7 bases. The CDR3 is 14 amino acids. Germline assignment: CDR1 MNHEY and CDR2 SMNVEV (reference sequence). The V gene end was trimmed by 5 bases and the J gene end by 4 bases; junction bases not matched to a gene: 5. The CDR3 is CASSQNRGGNTIYF. The CDR3 bases are TGTGCCAGCAGTCAAAACAGGGGCGGAAACACCATATATTTT.

As regards this clone: The sample carries other DNA sequences with the same CDR3. The gene calls are TRBV15 and TRBJ1-1, with a weak D call TRBD1 (5 bases). Between the trimmed V and J ends, which lost 6 bases and 5 bases, there was a span of 13 bases. The CDR3 spans 13 residues. The germline V gene encodes CDR1 LNHNV and CDR2 YYDKDF (reference sequence). DNA for the CDR3: TGTGCCACCAGTGGTCCCCGGGGGACTGAAGCTTTCTTT. This gives the protein CATSGPRGTEAFF.

The chain uses TRBV5-4 and TRBJ2-5, with 15 bases matching TRBD2. J gave up 5 bases and V 0 bases, and 2 bases lay outside the gene matches. Germline V gene lookup returns CDR1 SGHNT and CDR2 YYREEE (reference sequence). The CDR3 length is 16 residues. The CDR3 protein is CASSLGGTSGGETQYF. The CDR3 region has the DNA TGTGCCAGCAGCTTGGGAGGGACTAGCGGGGGGGAGACCCAGTACTTC.

The chain combines TRBV2 with TRBJ1-2, with 10 bases that match TRBD1. This CDR3 contains 14 residues. Germline CDR1 and CDR2: SNHLY and FYNNEI. Trimming cost V 7 bases and J 6 bases; bases outside gene matches: 8. The CDR3, as DNA: TGTGCCAGCACCTCCAGGACAGGGGGAAATGGCTACACCTTC. This encodes CASTSRTGGNGYTF.

This clone was seen only a few times. The chain has TRBV10-3 and TRBJ2-7, with 7 bases that match TRBD1. The J segment lost 1 base and the V segment lost 3 bases, leaving 3 bases of the junction unmatched. Germline V gene sequence: CDR1 ENHRY, CDR2 SYGVKD. The CDR3 has 14 amino acids. As DNA, the CDR3 is TGTGCCATCAGTGATAACAGGGGTTCCTACGAGCAGTACTTC. Encoded protein: CAISDNRGSYEQYF.

The chain couples TRBV5-1 to TRBJ2-2; unclear D gene. The CDR3 runs to 13 residues. Germline assignment: CDR1 SGHRS and CDR2 YFSETQ. V was trimmed by 0 bases and J by 5 bases, leaving 5 bases between them. The CDR3 nucleotides read TGCGCCAGCAGCTTGGAACGGACCGGGGAGCTGTTTTTT. This encodes CASSLERTGELFF.

The gene calls are TRBV5-1 and TRBJ1-4; D unclear. V lost 3 bases and J 8 bases, leaving 14 bases between the germline ends. Germline CDR1 is SGHRS and CDR2 is YFSETQ. This CDR3 has 14 residues. The CDR3 loop is CASSSTASGEKLFF. DNA for the CDR3: TGCGCCAGCAGCTCGACCGCCAGCGGCGAAAAACTGTTTTTT.

V and J are TRBV2 and TRBJ2-5; the D is unclear. The ends were cut back, 8 bases at V and 3 bases at J, with 10 bases in the middle. CDR1 and CDR2 (germline): SNHLY, FYNNEI. The CDR3 spans 12 residues. The CDR3 coding sequence is TGTGCCAGCTGGAGCTGGGAAGAGACCCAGTACTTC. The encoded protein is CASWSWEETQYF.

This clone was counted between two and nine times. The chain combines TRBV5-1 with TRBJ1-5; D perhaps matches TRBD1 (5 bases). The ends were cut back, 4 bases at V and 3 bases at J, with 14 bases in the middle. This CDR3 comprises 15 residues. CDR1 and CDR2 (germline): SGHRS, YFSETQ. The CDR3, as DNA: TGCGCCAGCAGCCTTGACATCAGGGCCAATCAGCCCCAGCATTTT. This translates into CASSLDIRANQPQHF.

This clone showed up just a few times. The V and J genes are TRBV9 and TRBJ1-4; D not resolved. CDR3 length: 16 amino acids. CDR1 SGDLS and CDR2 YYNGEE come from the germline V gene. The germline V and J ends were trimmed by 4 bases and 0 bases, with 13 bases remaining between them. In DNA form, the CDR3 reads TGTGCCAGCAGCCCTAGATCCACTACAACTAATGAAAAACTGTTTTTT. The encoded protein is CASSPRSTTTNEKLFF.

This clone was seen only a few times. The V and J genes are TRBV7-3 and TRBJ2-2; 11 bases fit TRBD1. After removal of 1 base from V and 6 bases from J, the junction contained 4 bases not matched to a gene. CDR1 and CDR2 (germline): SGHTA, FQGTGA. The CDR3 consists of 16 residues. The CDR3 here is CASSLNPGQGAGELFF. The CDR3 bases are TGTGCCAGCAGCTTAAACCCGGGACAGGGGGCCGGGGAGCTGTTTTTT.

The chain carries TRBV9 and TRBJ2-7, with 8 bases that match TRBD2. CDR1 is SGDLS, CDR2 YYNGEE, per germline. V lost 3 bases, J lost 4 bases, and 12 bases stayed unmatched. This CDR3 region has 16 residues. The CDR3 coding sequence is TGTGCCAGCAGCGCCCGCGCTACGGGGGGGGATTACGAGCAGTACTTC. Translating it yields CASSARATGGDYEQYF.